This is a list of T cell receptor beta chains from one sample in a study of blood T cell repertoires in COVID-19. Profiled with immunoSEQ multiplex PCR; TCRdb holds only in-frame clones, not every one. The repertoire holds about 270,000 clones, with about 85% as singletons. The sequencing sample was made of PBMCs or T cells enriched from blood (not recorded which). The source is a woman aged 45-65 years who had recovered from COVID-19. The CDR3 runs from the conserved cysteine through the conserved F or W. D genes are given only for firm matches. Clone size is not always given. Where it is, it says once, few, many or a class for expanded clones.

>TRBD2|TRBJ2-1|.|TRBV11-3
TGTGCCAGCAGCTCGACTAGCGGGAGATCTAATGAGCAGTTCTTC
CASSSTSGRSNEQFF
>TRBD1|TRBJ1-1|.|TRBV2
TGTGCCAGCGCGGAATCAACTCGGGACAGAGCTTTTACTGAAGCTTTCTTT
CASAESTRDRAFTEAFF
>TRBD2|TRBJ2-7|.|TRBV29-1
TGCAGCGTTGAAGATAGGGCGCGGGAGGGTCTGTACGAGCAGTACTTC
CSVEDRAREGLYEQYF
>TRBD2|TRBJ2-7|.|TRBV7-2
TGTGCCAGCAGCTTAAGTGGACTAGCAGACTACGAGCAGTACTTC
CASSLSGLADYEQYF
>.|TRBJ2-3|once|TRBV19
TGTGCCAGTAGTTCCCCCTCGGATACGCAGTATTTT
CASSSPSDTQYF
>TRBD1|TRBJ1-2|once|TRBV28
TGTGCCAGCAGTTCCCAGACAGCCGACAGGGGCTATGGCTACACCTTC
CASSSQTADRGYGYTF
>TRBD2|TRBJ2-1|.|TRBV7-8
TGTGCCAGCAGCCCCCGGGGGGGGGCGCTTAATGAGCAGTTCTTC
CASSPRGGALNEQFF
>TRBD1|TRBJ1-4|.|TRBV5-1
TGCGCCAGCAGCTTGTCCCCACAGGGGGCTGGTAATGAAAAACTGTTTTTT
CASSLSPQGAGNEKLFF
>.|TRBJ1-2|.|TRBV11-2
TGTGCCAGCAGCCCAATCACAGGGAAAGATAGTGGCTACACCTTC
CASSPITGKDSGYTF
>.|TRBJ1-5|many|TRBV30
TGTGCCTGGAGTCCCCAAAATCAGCCCCAGCATTTT
CAWSPQNQPQHF
>TRBD1|TRBJ1-2|.|TRBV3-1/TRBV3-2
TGTGCCAGCAGCCAGGGTTTCAGGGACAGCGCTTATGGCTACACCTTC
CASSQGFRDSAYGYTF
>.|TRBJ2-3|once|TRBV5-1
TGCGCCAGTAGCCAGGGGGGACCCGCGGATACGCAGTATTTT
CASSQGGPADTQYF
>.|TRBJ1-4|.|TRBV28
TGTGCAGCCGGGGCAGGGGTTAATGAAAAACTGTTTTTT
CAAGAGVNEKLFF
>.|TRBJ1-1|.|TRBV30
TGTGCCCAGCGAGGTCGGGTAACTGAAGCTTTCTTT
CAQRGRVTEAFF
>.|TRBJ1-6|once|TRBV9
TGTGCCAGCAGCGCATCCCCCGGGAGGAGGACACCCCTCCACTTT
CASSASPGRRTPLHF
>TRBD1|TRBJ2-5|few|TRBV10-2
TGCGCCAGCAGCACTAGGGACAGGAGGATTAGAGAGAAGACCCAGTACTTC
CASSTRDRRIREKTQYF
>TRBD1|TRBJ2-1|once|TRBV24-1
TGTGCCACCAGTGACCCTTGGACAGGGGGCACGGGGGGCTCCTACAATGAGCAGTTCTTC
CATSDPWTGGTGGSYNEQFF
>TRBD1|TRBJ1-5|.|TRBV19
TGTGCCAGTAGTATAGTGGACAGGGGGTTTAATAGCAATCAGCCCCAGCATTTT
CASSIVDRGFNSNQPQHF
>TRBD2|TRBJ2-3|once|TRBV7-2
TGTGCCAGCAGCCTAGGACTAGCGGGAGGCGCAGATACGCAGTATTTT
CASSLGLAGGADTQYF
>TRBD2|TRBJ2-1|.|TRBV11-3
TGTGCCAGCAGCTCTGGCCTTAGCGGGTCAGGCAATGAGCAGTTCTTC
CASSSGLSGSGNEQFF
>TRBD1|TRBJ1-1|.|TRBV5-1
TGCGCCAGCAGCCGCTCCGGGACAGCGGTAAACACTGAAGCTTTCTTT
CASSRSGTAVNTEAFF
>TRBD2|TRBJ2-1|.|TRBV18
TGTGCCAGCTCGGGACTAGCCTCCTACAATGAGCAGTTCTTC
CASSGLASYNEQFF
>.|TRBJ2-7|.|TRBV4-2
TGTGCCAGCAGCCAAGGTCCCGGGAGTGGCTACGAGCAGTACTTC
CASSQGPGSGYEQYF
>TRBD2|TRBJ2-7|few|TRBV6-5
TGTGCCACCTCCGAGGGCGGGAGTTCCTACGAGCAGTACTTC
CATSEGGSSYEQYF
>TRBD1|TRBJ1-3|.|TRBV11-2
TGTGCCAGCAGCTTACTACAGGGGGCAACTGGAAACACCATATATTTT
CASSLLQGATGNTIYF
>TRBD1|TRBJ1-3|.|TRBV28
TGTGCCAGCAGCTACACAGGGGGTCCTGGAAACACCATATATTTT
CASSYTGGPGNTIYF
>TRBD2|TRBJ2-5|few|TRBV28
TGTGCCAGCAGCTCCTGGACTAGCGGGAGCTTAGAGACCCAGTACTTC
CASSSWTSGSLETQYF
>.|TRBJ1-5|once|TRBV28
TGTGCCAGCAGTAATGGGGGGGCGGGATATAGCAATCAGCCCCAGCATTTT
CASSNGGAGYSNQPQHF
>TRBD2|TRBJ2-7|.|TRBV9
TGTGCCAGCAGCCCCCATCCGCGGGAGGGCGAGCAGTACTTC
CASSPHPREGEQYF
>TRBD2|TRBJ2-2|.|TRBV9
TGTGCCAGCAGCGTAGTTAGCGGGAGCACCGGGGAGCTGTTTTTT
CASSVVSGSTGELFF
>.|TRBJ1-2|.|TRBV30
TGTGCCTGGAGTGTAATAGGGGGTACCTATGGCTACACCTTC
CAWSVIGGTYGYTF
>TRBD2|TRBJ2-1|.|TRBV7-9
TGTGCCACCTCCACTAGCGGAGGAAGGCATGAGCAGTTCTTC
CATSTSGGRHEQFF
>TRBD2|TRBJ2-1|.|TRBV4-1
TGCGCCAGCAGCCAAGTTGCTAGCGGAGGAGACAATGAGCAGTTCTTC
CASSQVASGGDNEQFF
>TRBD1|TRBJ1-1|few|TRBV3-1/TRBV3-2
TGTGCCACCCTAAATTTGCCGGGACAGGGACTTGCTCTGGGTAGGAACACTGAAGCTTTCTTT
CATLNLPGQGLALGRNTEAFF
>TRBD2|TRBJ2-7|.|TRBV10-3
TGTGCCATCATGAGCGGGAGCTCCTACGAGCAGTACTTC
CAIMSGSSYEQYF
>.|TRBJ1-4|.|TRBV28
TGTGCCAGCAGCCTCTCTGAAAAACTGTTTTTT
CASSLSEKLFF
>.|TRBJ2-7|.|TRBV15
TGTGCCACCAGCAGAGCGGTTGGTACCCCCGGGCAGGGGGGATTCTACGAGCAGTACTTC
CATSRAVGTPGQGGFYEQYF
>.|TRBJ1-1|.|TRBV3-1/TRBV3-2
TGTGCCAGCAGCCAAGGGGCTCGGAAGAACACTGAAGCTTTCTTT
CASSQGARKNTEAFF
>TRBD2|TRBJ2-7|.|TRBV7-2
TGTGCCAGCAGCTTCTCTAGCGGGAGCTATCACGAGCAGTACTTC
CASSFSSGSYHEQYF
>TRBD1|TRBJ1-4|.|TRBV28
TGTGCCAGCAGTTTCCAGGGGGCGGGAAAACTGTTTTTT
CASSFQGAGKLFF
>TRBD1|TRBJ2-1|.|TRBV14
TGTGCCAGCAGCCCTAGACAGGGTAGCTACAATGAGCAGTTCTTC
CASSPRQGSYNEQFF
>.|TRBJ1-1|.|TRBV28
TGTGCCAGCAGTCCGACAAGGAACACTGAAGCTTTCTTT
CASSPTRNTEAFF
>.|TRBJ1-5|once|TRBV28
TGTGCCAGCAGTCCCGGACAGAATCAGCCCCAGCATTTT
CASSPGQNQPQHF
>TRBD1|TRBJ1-2|.|TRBV20-1
TGCAGTGCTAGTGGACAGGAGGATTATAACTATGGCTACACCTTC
CSASGQEDYNYGYTF
>TRBD1|TRBJ2-1|.|TRBV11-1
TGTGCCAGCAGCTTACAGGGGGATGAGCAGTTCTTC
CASSLQGDEQFF
>TRBD2|TRBJ2-1|.|TRBV7-2
TGTGCCAGCAGCTTCGGACTAGCGGGTAGCGGGAATGAGCAGTTCTTC
CASSFGLAGSGNEQFF
>.|TRBJ2-2|.|TRBV19
TGTGCCAGTAGTATAGCGGCCGGGATGAACACCGGGGAGCTGTTTTTT
CASSIAAGMNTGELFF
>.|TRBJ1-2|few|TRBV10-2
TGCGCCAGCAGTGTGACAGAAAACTATGGCTACACCTTC
CASSVTENYGYTF
>.|TRBJ1-1|.|TRBV27
TGTGCCAGCAGTACTAGCCGACAGAGCAGCGGCACTGAAGCTTTCTTT
CASSTSRQSSGTEAFF
>.|TRBJ1-1|few|TRBV14
TGTGCCAGCAGCCACCCGGGGATGACGAACACTGAAGCTTTCTTT
CASSHPGMTNTEAFF
>.|TRBJ1-4|few|TRBV5-1
TGCGCCAGCAGCTTGGCCACCGTGGGCAAAAGGGGGAATGAAAAACTGTTTTTT
CASSLATVGKRGNEKLFF
>TRBD1|TRBJ2-6|.|TRBV30
TGTGCCTGGAGTGTGGGACAGGGATCTGGTGGGGCCAACGTCCTGACTTTC
CAWSVGQGSGGANVLTF
>TRBD1|TRBJ1-6|few|TRBV9
TGTGCCAGCAGCGATCGGGACAGTAATTCACCCCTCCACTTT
CASSDRDSNSPLHF